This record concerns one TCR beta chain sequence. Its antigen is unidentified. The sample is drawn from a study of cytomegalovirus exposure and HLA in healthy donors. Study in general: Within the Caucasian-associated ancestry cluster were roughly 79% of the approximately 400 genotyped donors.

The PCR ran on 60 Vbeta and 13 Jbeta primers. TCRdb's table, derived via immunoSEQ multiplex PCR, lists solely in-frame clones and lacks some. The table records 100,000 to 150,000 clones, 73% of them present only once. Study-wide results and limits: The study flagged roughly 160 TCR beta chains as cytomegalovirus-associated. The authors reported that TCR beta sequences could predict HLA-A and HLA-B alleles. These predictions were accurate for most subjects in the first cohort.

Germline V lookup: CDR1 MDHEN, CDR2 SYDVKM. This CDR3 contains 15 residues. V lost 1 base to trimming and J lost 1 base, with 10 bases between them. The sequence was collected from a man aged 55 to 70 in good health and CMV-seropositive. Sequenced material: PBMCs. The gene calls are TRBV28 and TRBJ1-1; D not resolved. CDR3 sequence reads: CASSLFVTANTEAFF. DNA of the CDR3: TGTGCCAGCAGTTTATTTGTCACAGCGAACACTGAAGCTTTCTTT.